This record looks at one TCR beta chain sequence and its context. This clonotype was seen a handful of times. Its binding antigen is unknown. No much larger clone exists at a distance of one base, and base qualities are not known. The method was PCR. The data were produced on an Illumina HiSeq 2500. To reduce PCR and sequencing biases, unique molecular identifiers were built into the TCR beta cDNA libraries. Approximately 500,000 cDNA molecules were obtained per 1 to 10 million input T cells, so each molecule approximated one T cell. Patient libraries were prepared and sequenced with the same protocol used for the earlier healthy control dataset. Samples belonging to the same batch were prepared together, multiplexed and sequenced on a shared HiSeq lane. From the authors' description of their analysis: Raw barcoded reads were processed with MIGEC, discarding single-read molecular identifier groups before consensus assembly and CDR3 extraction. VDJtools was used for post-analysis of the clonotype tables, and diversity was normalized by down-sampling every dataset to the size of the smallest sample. Repertoire overlap clustering matched CDR3 amino acid but not nucleotide sequences to correct batch-related cross-sample contamination. TCRdb applied fastp at Q25 and MiXCR to the public reads, then kept only in-frame beta chains. Duplicate CDR3 protein sequences are folded into a single record with the most common DNA and genes. Here the V and J calls rest on TCRdb's processing, not on the authors' analysis. This sample has 750,000 to 950,000 distinct CDR3 sequences in its table, and 53% of those were observed once. Together, the top ten hold approximately 4.3% of the sample.

The data are from a study of post-analysis software for immune sequencing data (dated by TCRdb to between 2014 and 2017). Context from the whole study: Relapsing-remitting, secondary progressive and progressive-relapsing multiple sclerosis were recorded as disease courses, and subtype annotation was lacking for some patients. The multiple sclerosis patient repertoires were compared with under 13 previously published healthy control repertoires from donors aged about 6 to 26 years. A subset of samples was prepared in parallel using single-end sample barcoding, then pooled and co-amplified after Illumina adapter ligation.

Study-wide findings and limitations: Normalized Chao1 diversity was significantly lower in multiple sclerosis patients than controls, suggesting substantial peripheral T-cell clonal expansion. The multiple sclerosis patient group was slightly younger than the control group. Patients showed significantly higher frequencies than controls for a handful of TRBV segments, among them TRBV5-6, TRBV5-1 and TRBV20-1. When samples were clustered directly using the F measure, samples prepared in the same batch co-clustered strongly, which prompted a batch-effect correction.

To demonstrate the VDJtools post-analysis software, TCR beta repertoires were profiled from the peripheral blood of roughly 14 young patients with multiple sclerosis. The patients with multiple sclerosis were children and adolescents between about 6 and 17 years of age. There are 16 amino acids in the CDR3, from cysteine to phenylalanine inclusive. CDR3 DNA only is kept here, 48 bases in frame from base 1. From the germline V gene, CDR1 is SGHDN and CDR2 is FVKESK. V sheds 1 base and J sheds 3 bases, leaving 13 bases between their ends. This chain is built from TRBV14 and TRBJ2-1; TRBD1 is a possible D gene, resting on 5 matching bases. The TCR comes from a girl aged 5-17 years with multiple sclerosis. The sequenced material came from blood. The DNA sequence is TGTGCCAGCAGCCAAGTAACCGACAGCCTCTACAATGAGCAGTTCTTC. Its translation is CASSQVTDSLYNEQFF.